A selection of T cell receptor beta chains follows, all from one sample in a study of T cells in localized non-small cell lung cancer. Sequencing used immunoSEQ multiplex PCR; TCRdb keeps in-frame clones, though not all of them. The profile covers 2,500 to 3,500 clones, with about 39% appearing a single time and roughly 10% taken by the ten largest. This sample comprised lung tumor tissue, obtained before any cancer treatment. Receptors were obtained from a male donor aged 60 or over with stage I squamous cell lung carcinoma. Both conserved end residues are part of each CDR3. A D gene is named only where the DNA matches it firmly. Clone size is stated in some rows and not others, as once, few, many or a class when expanded.

d_call,j_call,v_call,clone_size,cdr3_aa,cdr3_nt
-,TRBJ2-5,TRBV11-3,medium-sized,CASSLDLFQETQYF,TGTGCCAGCAGCTTAGATCTTTTCCAAGAGACCCAGTACTTC
-,TRBJ2-7,TRBV28,-,CASSFTGLRQYF,TGTGCCAGCAGTTTCACGGGGCTGCGGCAGTACTTC
-,TRBJ1-1,TRBV19,-,CASSMKATTEAFF,TGTGCCAGTAGTATGAAAGCCACCACTGAAGCTTTCTTT
-,TRBJ1-3,TRBV9,few,CASSPQGGFSGNTIYF,TGTGCCAGCAGTCCCCAAGGGGGTTTCTCTGGAAACACCATATATTTT
TRBD2,TRBJ2-1,TRBV5-1,once,CASNPRGASGARGDNEQFF,TGCGCCAGCAACCCCCGGGGGGCTAGCGGGGCCCGTGGGGACAATGAGCAGTTCTTC
-,TRBJ2-2,TRBV6-8,few,CASRLDLLTGELFF,TGTGCCAGCCGGCTCGACTTGCTCACCGGGGAGCTGTTTTTT
-,TRBJ1-5,TRBV6-8,medium-sized,CASTVTGFSGQPQHF,TGTGCCAGCACCGTGACAGGTTTTAGTGGACAGCCCCAGCATTTT
TRBD2,TRBJ2-1,TRBV9,-,CASSPGTSYYNEQFF,TGTGCCAGCAGCCCGGGGACTAGCTACTACAATGAGCAGTTCTTC
-,TRBJ2-3,TRBV19,-,CASSAPGDTQYF,TGTGCCAGTAGTGCCCCGGGAGATACGCAGTATTTT
-,TRBJ2-1,TRBV9,few,CASSVDPTQRSYNEQFF,TGTGCCAGCAGCGTAGATCCAACCCAACGGTCCTACAATGAGCAGTTCTTC
TRBD2,TRBJ2-7,TRBV30,few,CAWRGGGLAGGPYEQYF,TGTGCCTGGAGGGGAGGGGGACTAGCGGGAGGGCCCTACGAGCAGTACTTC
TRBD2,TRBJ2-1,TRBV18,-,CASSTGTSGNEQFF,TGTGCCAGCTCCACCGGGACTAGCGGGAATGAGCAGTTCTTC
TRBD1,TRBJ2-7,TRBV5-1,-,CASSLARGTYEQYF,TGCGCCAGCAGCTTGGCCAGGGGGACCTACGAGCAGTACTTC
-,TRBJ2-1,TRBV18,few,CASSPRVGGSSYNEQFF,TGTGCCAGCTCACCACGGGTCGGGGGCAGCTCCTACAATGAGCAGTTCTTC
-,TRBJ1-1,TRBV6-8,-,CANSYGRGTEAFF,TGTGCCAACAGTTACGGGAGGGGCACTGAAGCTTTCTTT
TRBD1,TRBJ1-2,TRBV19,-,CASSIFRAGGHGYTF,TGTGCCAGTAGTATATTCCGGGCAGGGGGCCATGGCTACACCTTC
TRBD1,TRBJ1-4,TRBV6-8,medium-sized,CASSAGTGYEKLFF,TGTGCCAGCAGTGCCGGGACAGGGTATGAAAAACTGTTTTTT
TRBD1,TRBJ2-7,TRBV6-8,-,CASTRDRSSYEQYF,TGTGCCAGCACACGGGACAGGAGCTCCTACGAGCAGTACTTC
TRBD1,TRBJ2-1,TRBV28,-,CASSLGGTGVVF,TGTGCCAGCAGTTTAGGGGGGACAGGGGTGGTCTTC
TRBD2,TRBJ2-1,TRBV9,-,CASSETSGEEQFF,TGTGCCAGCAGCGAAACTAGCGGCGAGGAGCAGTTCTTC
-,TRBJ1-1,TRBV29-1,few,CSASDLTLNTEAFF,TGCAGCGCTTCAGACCTGACCCTGAACACTGAAGCTTTCTTT
TRBD1,TRBJ2-2,TRBV11-3,-,CASSPGQVLGELFF,TGTGCCAGCAGCCCCGGACAGGTTCTAGGGGAGCTGTTTTTT
-,TRBJ2-1,TRBV6-8,-,CAISRERVKVNEQFF,TGTGCCATCTCACGAGAGAGGGTAAAGGTAAATGAGCAGTTCTTC
-,TRBJ1-3,TRBV6-8,-,CASSSRTVASSGNTIYF,TGTGCCAGCAGTTCCCGGACTGTAGCTAGCTCTGGAAACACCATATATTTT
-,TRBJ1-2,TRBV11-3,medium-sized,CASSTHTWRGDYGYTF,TGTGCCAGCAGTACTCACACCTGGAGGGGCGACTATGGCTACACCTTC
-,TRBJ2-5,TRBV18,-,CASSGRTETQYF,TGTGCCAGCTCAGGGAGGACGGAGACCCAGTACTTC
-,TRBJ2-4,TRBV19,few,CASSRPEVLAKNIQYF,TGTGCCAGTAGTCGACCGGAAGTTCTAGCCAAAAACATTCAGTACTTC
TRBD1,TRBJ2-7,TRBV12-5,-,CASGLGNRGEQYF,TGTGCTAGTGGTTTGGGAAACAGGGGCGAGCAGTACTTC
-,TRBJ2-1,TRBV25-1,-,CASSSQSRGQFF,TGTGCCAGCAGTTCCCAGTCTCGGGGGCAGTTCTTC
-,TRBJ2-1,TRBV11-3,few,CASSLLGGRGEQFF,TGTGCCAGCAGCTTACTAGGGGGGAGAGGGGAGCAGTTCTTC